This T cell receptor beta chain stems from a study of blood T cell repertoires in COVID-19. The V gene's germline CDR1 is MNHEY and CDR2 SVGAGI. Trimming took 5 bases from V and 5 from J; bases not matched to a gene: 11. The CDR3 has 15 residues. Using immunoSEQ multiplex PCR, the repertoire was profiled, and TCRdb retains in-frame clones only, with some absent. The data show roughly 18,000 clones, 70% to 90% seen once. J is TRBJ2-7 and V is TRBV6-5; 8 bases map to TRBD2. The source is an elderly man with acute or convalescent COVID-19. The sequenced sample was peripheral blood. In nucleotides, the CDR3 is TGTGCCAGCAGTACGTTTACCGGGGGGGTTGACGAGCAGTACTTC. This translates into CASSTFTGGVDEQYF.